This TCR beta chain is from a study of tumor-infiltrating lymphocytes in oesophageal squamous cell carcinoma. CDR3 length equals 14 residues. Germline CDR1 SGHTA, CDR2 FQGTGA. V gave up 5 bases and J gave up 8 bases; unmatched junction bases: 9. TCRdb processed the PCR reads anew with MiXCR; each CDR3 protein has one entry. The sample carries roughly 20,000 distinct CDR3 sequences, about 34% recorded once. The chain employs TRBV7-3 and TRBJ2-1, with 7 nucleotides matching TRBD1. The specimen sequenced was esophageal tumor tissue. The source of this sequence is a male donor with esophageal squamous cell carcinoma. CDR3 amino acids: CASSDSTGLDEQFF. The CDR3 DNA is TGTGCCAGCAGCGATTCGACAGGGTTGGATGAGCAGTTCTTC.